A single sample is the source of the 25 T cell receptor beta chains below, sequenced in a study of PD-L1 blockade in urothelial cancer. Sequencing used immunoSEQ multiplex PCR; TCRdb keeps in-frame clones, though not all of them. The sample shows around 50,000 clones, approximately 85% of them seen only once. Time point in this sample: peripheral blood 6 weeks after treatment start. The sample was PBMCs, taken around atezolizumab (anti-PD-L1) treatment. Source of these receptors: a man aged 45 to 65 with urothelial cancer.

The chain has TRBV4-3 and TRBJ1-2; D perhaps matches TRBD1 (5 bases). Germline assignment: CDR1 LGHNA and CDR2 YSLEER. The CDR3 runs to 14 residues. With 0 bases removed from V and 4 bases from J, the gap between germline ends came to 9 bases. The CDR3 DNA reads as TGCGCCAGCAGCCAAGAGGCGGGGGGCTATGGCTACACCTTC. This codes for CASSQEAGGYGYTF.

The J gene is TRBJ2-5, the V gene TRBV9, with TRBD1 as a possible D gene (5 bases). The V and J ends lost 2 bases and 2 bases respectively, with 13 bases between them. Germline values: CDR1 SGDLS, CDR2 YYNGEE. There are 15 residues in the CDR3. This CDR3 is CASSVGLGQQETQYF. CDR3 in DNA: TGTGCCAGCAGCGTGGGTTTAGGACAACAAGAGACCCAGTACTTC.

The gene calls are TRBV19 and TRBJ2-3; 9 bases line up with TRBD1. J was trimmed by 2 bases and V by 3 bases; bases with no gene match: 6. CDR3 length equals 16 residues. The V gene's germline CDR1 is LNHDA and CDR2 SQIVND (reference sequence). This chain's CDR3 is CASSIRDRVYTDTQYF. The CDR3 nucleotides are TGTGCCAGTAGTATTAGGGACAGGGTTTACACAGATACGCAGTATTTT.

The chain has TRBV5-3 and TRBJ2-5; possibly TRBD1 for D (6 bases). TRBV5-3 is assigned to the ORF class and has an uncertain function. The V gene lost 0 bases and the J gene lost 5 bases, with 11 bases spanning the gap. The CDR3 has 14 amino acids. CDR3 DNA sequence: TGTGCCAGAAGCTTGGACAGGGTAGGGGAGACCCAGTACTTC. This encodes CARSLDRVGETQYF.

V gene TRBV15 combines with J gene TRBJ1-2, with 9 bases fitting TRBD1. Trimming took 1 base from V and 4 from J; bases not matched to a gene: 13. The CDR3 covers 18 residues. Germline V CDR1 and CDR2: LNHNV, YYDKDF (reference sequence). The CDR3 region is CATSRGGDRGFRGYGYTF. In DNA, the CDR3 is TGTGCCACCAGCAGAGGGGGCGACAGGGGGTTCCGGGGCTATGGCTACACCTTC.

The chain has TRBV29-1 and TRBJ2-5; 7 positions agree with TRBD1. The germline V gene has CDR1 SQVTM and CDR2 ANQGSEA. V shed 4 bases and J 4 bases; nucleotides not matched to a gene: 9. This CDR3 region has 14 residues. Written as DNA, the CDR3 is TGCAGCGTTGTAGGAGCGACAGGGAGAGAGACCCAGTACTTC. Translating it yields CSVVGATGRETQYF.

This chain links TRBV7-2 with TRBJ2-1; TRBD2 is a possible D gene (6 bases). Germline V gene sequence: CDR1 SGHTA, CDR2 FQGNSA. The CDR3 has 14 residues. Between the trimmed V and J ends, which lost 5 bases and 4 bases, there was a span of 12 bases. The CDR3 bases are TGTGCCAGCAGCCCCGGGGAGGTTTACAATGAGCAGTTCTTC. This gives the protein CASSPGEVYNEQFF. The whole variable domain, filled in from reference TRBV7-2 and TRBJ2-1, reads GAGVSQSPSNKVTEKGKDVELRCDPISGHTALYWYRQSLGQGLEFLIYFQGNSAPDKSGLPSDRFSAERTGGSVSTLTIQRTQQEDSAVYLCASSPGEVYNEQFFGPGTRLTVL.

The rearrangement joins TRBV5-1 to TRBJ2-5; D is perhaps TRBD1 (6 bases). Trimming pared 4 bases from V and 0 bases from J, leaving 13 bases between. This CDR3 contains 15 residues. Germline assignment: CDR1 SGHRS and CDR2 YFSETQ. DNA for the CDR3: TGCGCCAGCAGCGAAAATCAGGGGTACCAAGAGACCCAGTACTTC. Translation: CASSENQGYQETQYF.

CDR3 nucleotide sequence: TGCGCCAGCAGCCAAGATTGGGACTACCACTCCTACGAGCAGTACTTC. Its translation is CASSQDWDYHSYEQYF. The chain employs TRBV4-3 and TRBJ2-7; 7 bases agree with TRBD2. CDR3 length: 16 amino acids. V lost 0 bases and J lost 0; bases outside the gene matches: 5. Germline V CDR1 and CDR2: LGHNA, YSLEER.

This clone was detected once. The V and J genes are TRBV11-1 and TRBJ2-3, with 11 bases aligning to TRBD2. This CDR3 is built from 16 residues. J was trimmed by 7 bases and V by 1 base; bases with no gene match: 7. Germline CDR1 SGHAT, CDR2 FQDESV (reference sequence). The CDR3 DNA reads TGTGCCAGCAGCTTAGAGGGTAGCGGGGGGGCTAATACGCAGTATTTT. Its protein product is CASSLEGSGGANTQYF.

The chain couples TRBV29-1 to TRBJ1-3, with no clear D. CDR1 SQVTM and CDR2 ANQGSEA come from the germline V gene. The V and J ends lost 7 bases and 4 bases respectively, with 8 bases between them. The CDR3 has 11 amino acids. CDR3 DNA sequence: TGCAGCGGACTAGCCGGAAACACCATATATTTT. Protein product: CSGLAGNTIYF. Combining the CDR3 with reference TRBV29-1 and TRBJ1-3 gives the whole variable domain SAVISQKPSRDICQRGTSLTIQCQVDSQVTMMFWYRQQPGQSLTLIATANQGSEATYESGFVIDKFPISRPNLTFSTLTVSNMSPEDSSIYLCSGLAGNTIYFGEGSWLTVV.

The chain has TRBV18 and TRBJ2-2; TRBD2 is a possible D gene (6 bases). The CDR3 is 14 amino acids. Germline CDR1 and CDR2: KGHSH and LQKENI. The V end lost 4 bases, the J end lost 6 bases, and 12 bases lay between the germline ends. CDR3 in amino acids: CASSLIRDSGELFF. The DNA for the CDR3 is TGTGCCAGCTCACTTATCCGGGACTCCGGGGAGCTGTTTTTT. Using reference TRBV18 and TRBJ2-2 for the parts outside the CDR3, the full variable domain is NAGVMQNPRHLVRRRGQEARLRCSPMKGHSHVYWYRQLPEEGLKFMVYLQKENIIDESGMPKERFSAEFPKEGPSILRIQQVVRGDSAAYFCASSLIRDSGELFFGEGSRLTVL.

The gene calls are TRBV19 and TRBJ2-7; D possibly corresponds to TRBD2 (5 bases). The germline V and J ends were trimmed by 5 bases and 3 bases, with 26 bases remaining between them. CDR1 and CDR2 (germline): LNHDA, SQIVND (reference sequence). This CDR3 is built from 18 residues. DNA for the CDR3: TGTGCCAGTAGTCCGGCCCCGACGGTTGGGGAGTGGTTCTACGAGCAGTACTTC. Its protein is CASSPAPTVGEWFYEQYF.

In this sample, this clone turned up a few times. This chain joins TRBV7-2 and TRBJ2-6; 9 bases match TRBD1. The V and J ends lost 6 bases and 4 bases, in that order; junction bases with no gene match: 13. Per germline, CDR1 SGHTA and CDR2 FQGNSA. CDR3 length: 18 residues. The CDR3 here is CASRPTIQGASGANVLTF. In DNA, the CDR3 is TGTGCCAGCAGACCGACGATACAGGGGGCTTCAGGGGCCAACGTCCTGACTTTC.

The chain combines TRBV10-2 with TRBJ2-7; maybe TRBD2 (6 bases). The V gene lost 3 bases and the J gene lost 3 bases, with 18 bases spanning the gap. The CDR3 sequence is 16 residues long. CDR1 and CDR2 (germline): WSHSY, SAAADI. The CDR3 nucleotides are TGCGCCAGCAGTGATTTTGGGACTCCCCTTCTCTACGAGCAGTACTTC. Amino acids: CASSDFGTPLLYEQYF.

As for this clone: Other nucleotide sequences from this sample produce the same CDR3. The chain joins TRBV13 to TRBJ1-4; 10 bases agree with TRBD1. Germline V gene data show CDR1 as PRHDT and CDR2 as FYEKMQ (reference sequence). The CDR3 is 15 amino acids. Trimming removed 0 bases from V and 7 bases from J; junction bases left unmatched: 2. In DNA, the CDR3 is TGTGCCAGCAGCTTAGGCCGGACAGGGGGTGAAAAACTGTTTTTT. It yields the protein CASSLGRTGGEKLFF.

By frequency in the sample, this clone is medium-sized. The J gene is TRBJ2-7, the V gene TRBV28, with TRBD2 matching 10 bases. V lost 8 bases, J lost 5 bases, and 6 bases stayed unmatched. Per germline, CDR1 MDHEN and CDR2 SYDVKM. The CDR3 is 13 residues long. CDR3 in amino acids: CASRLAGDHEQYF. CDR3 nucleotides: TGTGCCAGCCGGCTAGCGGGAGACCACGAGCAGTACTTC.

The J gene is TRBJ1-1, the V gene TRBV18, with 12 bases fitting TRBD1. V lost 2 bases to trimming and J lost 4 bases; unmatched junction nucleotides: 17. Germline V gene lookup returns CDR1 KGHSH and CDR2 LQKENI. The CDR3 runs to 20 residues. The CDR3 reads CASSPISLVGQGAFGTEAFF. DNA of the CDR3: TGTGCCAGCTCACCAATTTCACTTGTGGGACAGGGGGCCTTCGGCACTGAAGCTTTCTTT.

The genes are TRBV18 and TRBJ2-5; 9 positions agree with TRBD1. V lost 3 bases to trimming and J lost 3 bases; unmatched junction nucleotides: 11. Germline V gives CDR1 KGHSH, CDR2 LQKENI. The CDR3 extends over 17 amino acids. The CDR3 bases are TGTGCCAGCTCACCCACAATGATAGGACAGGGGAAAGAGACCCAGTACTTC. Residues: CASSPTMIGQGKETQYF.

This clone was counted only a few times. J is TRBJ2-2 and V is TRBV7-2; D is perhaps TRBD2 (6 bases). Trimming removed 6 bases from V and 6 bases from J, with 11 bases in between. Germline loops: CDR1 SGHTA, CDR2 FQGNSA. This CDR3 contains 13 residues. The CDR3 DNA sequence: TGTGCCAGCAGAATGGGGGGTCCCGGGGAGCTGTTTTTT. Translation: CASRMGGPGELFF.

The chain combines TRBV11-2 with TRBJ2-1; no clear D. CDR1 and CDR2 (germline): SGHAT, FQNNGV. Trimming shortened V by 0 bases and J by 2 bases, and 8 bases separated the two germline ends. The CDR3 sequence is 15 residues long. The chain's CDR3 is CASSLEASAYNEQFF. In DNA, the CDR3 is TGTGCCAGCAGCTTAGAAGCGTCCGCCTACAATGAGCAGTTCTTC.

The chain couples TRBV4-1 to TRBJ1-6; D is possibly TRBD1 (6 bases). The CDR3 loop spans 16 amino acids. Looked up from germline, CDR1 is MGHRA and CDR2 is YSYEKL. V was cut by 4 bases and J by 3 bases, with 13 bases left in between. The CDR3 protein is CASSRIPGDYNSPLHF. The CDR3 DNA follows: TGCGCCAGCAGCCGAATACCAGGGGACTATAATTCACCCCTCCACTTT.

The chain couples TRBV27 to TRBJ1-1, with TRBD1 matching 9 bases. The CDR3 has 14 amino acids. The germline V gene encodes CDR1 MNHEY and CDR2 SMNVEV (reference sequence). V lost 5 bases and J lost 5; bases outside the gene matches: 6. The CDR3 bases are TGTGCCAGCAGTCTCACAGGGGGCGCGACTGAAGCTTTCTTT. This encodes CASSLTGGATEAFF.

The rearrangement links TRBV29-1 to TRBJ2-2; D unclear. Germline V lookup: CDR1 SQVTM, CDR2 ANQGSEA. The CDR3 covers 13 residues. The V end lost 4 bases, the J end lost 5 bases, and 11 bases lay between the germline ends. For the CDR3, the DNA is TGCAGCGTTGGTGTCTTGAGTACCGGGGAGCTGTTTTTT. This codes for CSVGVLSTGELFF.

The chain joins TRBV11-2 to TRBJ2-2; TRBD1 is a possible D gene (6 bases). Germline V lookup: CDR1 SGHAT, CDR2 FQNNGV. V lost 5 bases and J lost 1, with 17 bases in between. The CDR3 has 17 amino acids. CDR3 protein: CASSPSRDTVNTGELFF. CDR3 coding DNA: TGTGCCAGCAGCCCCAGCCGGGACACGGTGAACACCGGGGAGCTGTTTTTT.